This T cell receptor beta chain was documented in a study of response to subunit inactivated influenza vaccine (dated by TCRdb to 2017 to 2018). In the study overall: The study used deep quantitative T cell receptor repertoire profiling to track responses to a trivalent subunit inactivated influenza vaccine.

For this clonotype: Its antigen is unknown. Base quality data are lacking; no much larger clone is found one base away.

The germline V gene (reference sequence) supplies CDR1 MNHEY and CDR2 SMNVEV. The CDR3 starts with the cysteine, ends with the phenylalanine, and has 15 residues. Only the CDR3 portion is preserved as DNA: 45 bases, with reading frame beginning at the first base. Trimming takes 5 bases off V and 7 bases off J; junction bases not matched to a gene: 5. What the study reported, not specific to this receptor: The authors suggested that each seasonal influenza vaccination may recruit only a limited number of new T cells.

Library method: RT-PCR. Sequencing used an Illumina HiSeq 2500. TCRdb handled the public reads itself, with Q25 trimming in fastp and clone calling in MiXCR, and kept productive beta chains. For every CDR3 protein sequence, its rows merge into one entry that carries the most common genes and DNA. The sample profile shows about 830,000 distinct CDR3 sequences; less than 20% of them were found once. The ten most abundant clones make up roughly a tenth of the sample. The sample in question was PBMCs from blood, obtained around 5 days after vaccination. The clonotype originates from a man aged 45 to 65 who received an inactivated influenza vaccine. Donor details come from another sample of the same person, matched by shared clones. Recombination joined TRBV27 with TRBJ1-6; a stretch of 10 junction bases matches TRBD1. The sequenced DNA is TGTGCCAGCAGTCGATTGGGACAGGGGAATTCACCCCTCCACTTT. Translated, this is CASSRLGQGNSPLHF.